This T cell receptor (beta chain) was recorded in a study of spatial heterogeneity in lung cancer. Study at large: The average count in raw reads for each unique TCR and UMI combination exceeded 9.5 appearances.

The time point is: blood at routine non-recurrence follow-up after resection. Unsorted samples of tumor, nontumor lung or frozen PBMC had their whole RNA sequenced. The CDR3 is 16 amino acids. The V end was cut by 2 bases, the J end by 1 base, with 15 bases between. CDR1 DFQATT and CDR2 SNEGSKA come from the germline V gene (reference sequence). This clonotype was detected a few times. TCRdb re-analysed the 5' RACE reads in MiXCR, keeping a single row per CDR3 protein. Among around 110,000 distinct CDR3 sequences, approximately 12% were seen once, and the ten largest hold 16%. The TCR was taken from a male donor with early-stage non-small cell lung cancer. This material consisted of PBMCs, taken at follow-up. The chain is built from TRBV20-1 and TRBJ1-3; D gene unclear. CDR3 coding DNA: TGCAGTGCTAGACGCGGCGGGGTGGGATCTGGAAACACCATATATTTT. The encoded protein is CSARRGGVGSGNTIYF.